Below are 29 T cell receptor beta chains sequenced from a single sample in a study of control samples from healthy donors and cancer patients. TCRdb's copy holds only in-frame clones and misses some; the assay was immunoSEQ multiplex PCR. The sample yields about 94,000 clones, 70% to 90% seen once. Sequencing used blood. The receptors were sampled from a woman in her forties or fifties in good health.

V usage is TRBV16 and J usage is TRBJ1-5; 10 bases align to TRBD1. Germline V gene lookup returns CDR1 KGHSY and CDR2 FQNENV. J lost 0 bases, V lost 7 bases, and 6 bases had no gene match. The CDR3 runs to 16 residues. The CDR3 DNA reads TGTGCCAGCACTCCGGGACAGGGGTATAGCAATCAGCCCCAGCATTTT. Amino acid sequence: CASTPGQGYSNQPQHF.

Remarks on this clone: An end of the junction differs from the germline gene, which may be a read error. The chain links TRBV2 to TRBJ1-2; D not certain. This CDR3 contains 11 residues. The germline V gene has CDR1 SNHLY and CDR2 FYNNEI. The CDR3 DNA sequence: TGTGCCAGCAGTGAATTGGTAGGGCACCGCTTC. Protein: CASSELVGHRF.

The chain couples TRBV5-1 to TRBJ2-3, with D possibly TRBD2 on 6 matching bases. Germline V gene data show CDR1 as SGHRS and CDR2 as YFSETQ. The CDR3 is 17 amino acids. Trimming removed 4 bases at V and 1 base at J, with 19 bases between. The CDR3 protein is CASSLRSSGFRTDTQYF. In nucleotides, the CDR3 is TGCGCCAGCAGCCTCAGGAGTAGCGGTTTTCGCACAGATACGCAGTATTTT.

This chain joins TRBV20-1 and TRBJ2-1; no firm D call. Trimming removed 3 bases from V and 8 bases from J, with 11 bases in between. This CDR3 spans 12 amino acids. Germline V gene lookup returns CDR1 DFQATT and CDR2 SNEGSKA (reference sequence). CDR3 region: CSASDTTDEQFF. CDR3 nucleotide sequence: TGCAGTGCTAGTGACACTACCGATGAGCAGTTCTTC.

The chain employs TRBV5-1 and TRBJ2-1, with D unclear. Trimming took 1 base from V and 0 from J, leaving 8 bases between them. This CDR3 contains 15 residues. The germline V gene has CDR1 SGHRS and CDR2 YFSETQ. CDR3 loop: CASSLMATSYNEQFF. CDR3 coding DNA: TGCGCCAGCAGCTTGATGGCAACCTCCTACAATGAGCAGTTCTTC.

The V and J genes are TRBV11-2 and TRBJ2-7; TRBD1 might be the D (5 bases). V lost 3 bases to trimming and J lost 0 bases, with 15 bases between them. From germline, CDR1 is SGHAT and CDR2 FQNNGV. The CDR3 runs to 16 residues. CDR3 in DNA: TGTGCCAGCAGCTTTCGATGGGGCACGCGCTCCTACGAGCAGTACTTC. Translation: CASSFRWGTRSYEQYF.

The genes are TRBV29-1 and TRBJ1-1; D is ambiguous. Germline-derived CDR1 and CDR2 are SQVTM and ANQGSEA. V was trimmed by 4 bases and J by 2 bases, leaving 8 bases between them. This CDR3 has 12 residues. Here the CDR3 reads CSVASTNTEAFF. CDR3 coding DNA: TGCAGCGTTGCCAGTACAAACACTGAAGCTTTCTTT.

The rearrangement joins TRBV27 to TRBJ1-2; TRBD1 might be the D (5 bases). CDR1 is MNHEY, CDR2 SMNVEV, per germline (reference sequence). Trimming cost V 0 bases and J 4 bases, with 6 bases left between them. The CDR3 extends over 13 amino acids. The CDR3 loop reads CASSLSQGYGYTF. CDR3 coding DNA: TGTGCCAGCAGTTTATCTCAGGGCTATGGCTACACCTTC.

V and J are TRBV10-3 and TRBJ2-3; D is ambiguous. From germline, CDR1 is ENHRY and CDR2 SYGVKD. The CDR3 consists of 14 residues. Trimming took 4 bases from V and 3 from J, leaving 11 bases between them. CDR3 sequence: CAISVSRGTDTQYF. The CDR3 nucleotides read TGTGCCATCAGTGTTAGCAGAGGTACAGATACGCAGTATTTT.

Only a few counts were recorded for this clone. V gene TRBV4-2 combines with J gene TRBJ1-3; D is unclear. Trimming shortened V by 0 bases and J by 0 bases, and 15 bases separated the two germline ends. CDR3 length: 18 residues. The germline CDR1 and CDR2 sequences are LGHNA and YNFKEQ. The CDR3 here is CASSQEGGLPLSGNTIYF. Here the CDR3 DNA reads TGTGCCAGCAGCCAAGAGGGAGGGTTACCTCTCTCTGGAAACACCATATATTTT.

The chain links TRBV10-3 to TRBJ2-1, with D perhaps TRBD2 (6 bases). Trimming cost V 11 bases and J 7 bases, with 27 bases left between them. CDR1 and CDR2 (germline): ENHRY, SYGVKD. The CDR3 extends over 16 amino acids. Here the CDR3 reads CAPPPPGVSLPNEQFF. DNA for the CDR3: TGTGCCCCTCCCCCGCCGGGGGTGTCCCTCCCTAATGAGCAGTTCTTC.

The CDR3 nucleotides are TGTGCCAGCAGCTCCCACAGGATGGGCAATCAGCCCCAGCATTTT. Protein product: CASSSHRMGNQPQHF. The chain joins TRBV7-3 to TRBJ1-5; perhaps TRBD1 as D (5 bases). Per the germline V gene, CDR1 is SGHTA and CDR2 is FQGTGA. Trimming took off 4 bases at V and 2 bases at J, with 12 bases between the two ends. This CDR3 is built from 15 residues. Supplemented by reference TRBV7-3 and TRBJ1-5, the full variable domain reads GAGVSQTPSNKVTEKGKYVELRCDPISGHTALYWYRQSLGQGPEFLIYFQGTGAADDSGLPNDRFFAVRPEGSVSTLKIQRTERGDSAVYLCASSSHRMGNQPQHFGDGTRLSIL.

The V and J genes are TRBV2 and TRBJ1-2, with D tentatively TRBD1 (5 bases). The germline gives CDR1 SNHLY, CDR2 FYNNEI. This CDR3 has 12 amino acids. Trimming stripped 4 bases from V and 6 bases from J, with 9 bases between. CDR3 in amino acids: CASSGQSHGYTF. For the CDR3, the DNA is TGTGCCAGCAGTGGACAGTCGCATGGCTACACCTTC.

The chain joins TRBV19 to TRBJ2-6; either TRBD1 or TRBD2 may supply D (5 bases each). This CDR3 region has 19 residues. CDR1 is LNHDA, CDR2 SQIVND, per germline (reference sequence). Trimming took 5 bases from V and 0 from J, leaving 20 bases between them. CDR3 nucleotides: TGTGCCAGTAGTTCCTATGGGACCCTTTCCCTCTCTGGGGCCAACGTCCTGACTTTC. Encoded protein: CASSSYGTLSLSGANVLTF.

V gene TRBV11-1 combines with J gene TRBJ1-1; D may be TRBD1 (6 bases). Per germline, CDR1 SGHAT and CDR2 FQDESV (reference sequence). The CDR3 has 15 amino acids. V lost 5 bases and J lost 0, with 13 bases in between. CDR3 residues: CASSGHRDMNTEAFF. Written as DNA, the CDR3 is TGTGCCAGCAGCGGTCACAGGGACATGAACACTGAAGCTTTCTTT.

V and J are TRBV24-1 and TRBJ2-5; D is unresolved. Germline assignment: CDR1 KGHDR and CDR2 SFDVKD. The V gene lost 2 bases and the J gene lost 2 bases, with 5 bases spanning the gap. This CDR3 contains 13 residues. CDR3 sequence: CATSDSLQETQYF. As DNA, the CDR3 is TGTGCCACCAGTGATTCTTTACAAGAGACCCAGTACTTC.

The chain joins TRBV6-6 to TRBJ1-4; TRBD1 agrees at 8 bases. The germline CDR1 and CDR2 sequences are MNHNY and SVGAGI (reference sequence). This CDR3 has 15 residues. Germline trimming cut 5 bases from V and 8 bases from J; bases unmatched to any gene: 10. The CDR3 coding sequence is TGTGCCAGCAGTGCTGGGACAGGCGGGCGCGAAAAACTGTTTTTT. This gives the protein CASSAGTGGREKLFF.

This clone occurred once. The chain carries TRBV7-2 and TRBJ2-7, with TRBD2 identical over 8 bases. This CDR3 region has 14 residues. Germline V gives CDR1 SGHTA, CDR2 FQGNSA. With 5 bases clipped from V and 5 bases from J, the junction kept 8 bases outside the gene matches. This CDR3 is CASSPGGQGHEQYF. CDR3 DNA sequence: TGTGCCAGCAGCCCGGGAGGGCAGGGACACGAGCAGTACTTC.

The chain is built from TRBV6-1 and TRBJ2-7, with D possibly TRBD1 on 5 matching bases. Germline assignment: CDR1 MNHNS and CDR2 SASEGT. The CDR3 sequence is 12 residues long. Trimming removed 2 bases at V and 3 bases at J, with 5 bases between. CDR3 amino acids: CASSEQGYEQYF. CDR3 sequence (DNA): TGTGCCAGCAGTGAACAGGGCTACGAGCAGTACTTC.

The rearrangement links TRBV3-1 (or the pseudogene TRBV3-2) to TRBJ2-1; D not certain. Per germline, CDR1 LGHDT and CDR2 YNNKEL (reference sequence). V lost 1 base, J lost 0 bases, and 10 bases lay in between. The CDR3 contains 16 residues. The CDR3 coding sequence is TGTGCCAGCAGCCAAGGGTCAAAGGGCTCCTACAATGAGCAGTTCTTC. It translates to CASSQGSKGSYNEQFF.

This clone was observed a single time. This rearrangement joins TRBV6-5 to TRBJ1-2; TRBD1 matches at 7 bases. The V and J ends lost 7 bases and 12 bases, in that order; junction bases with no gene match: 17. Germline V CDR1 and CDR2: MNHEY, SVGAGI. The CDR3 is 14 amino acids. The CDR3 coding sequence is TGTGCCAGCACAATAGGGACAGCGGGCCTGATGAACACCTTC. Protein: CASTIGTAGLMNTF.

The CDR3 is CASSLDRNSPLHF. The CDR3 coding sequence is TGTGCCAGCAGCCTCGATAGGAATTCACCCCTCCACTTT. The chain has TRBV7-2 and TRBJ1-6, with unresolved D. V shed 5 bases and J shed 7 bases, with 9 bases lying between them. The CDR3 spans 13 residues. The germline gives CDR1 SGHTA, CDR2 FQGNSA.

V usage is TRBV5-1 and J usage is TRBJ2-2; D call uncertain. Germline V gene lookup returns CDR1 SGHRS and CDR2 YFSETQ. V shed 0 bases and J shed 4 bases, with 7 bases lying between them. The CDR3 runs to 14 residues. The CDR3 DNA follows: TGCGCCAGCAGCTTGGACACTTCCACCGGGGAGCTGTTTTTT. It encodes CASSLDTSTGELFF.

This chain joins TRBV19 and TRBJ1-5; D may be TRBD1 (6 bases). Germline CDR1 is LNHDA and CDR2 is SQIVND (reference sequence). The V gene lost 5 bases and the J gene lost 2 bases, with 16 bases spanning the gap. The CDR3 sequence is 16 residues long. CDR3 region: CASSRAAGAGNQPQHF. In DNA form, the CDR3 reads TGTGCCAGTAGTCGGGCGGCAGGGGCCGGCAATCAGCCCCAGCATTTT.

V and J are TRBV6-2 or TRBV6-3 and TRBJ2-3, with D perhaps given as TRBD1 or TRBD2 (5 bases each). The CDR3 runs 16 residues. Germline V gene sequence: CDR1 MNHEY, CDR2 SVGEGT. V was pared by 2 bases and J by 4 bases, with 16 bases between. The CDR3 DNA is TGTGCCAGCAGTTACGGGCGGGCAGGGTATGCAGATACGCAGTATTTT. Encoded protein: CASSYGRAGYADTQYF.

This chain links TRBV5-6 with TRBJ1-2; no clear D gene. Trimming stripped 0 bases from V and 0 bases from J, with 9 bases between. Germline CDR1 SGHDT, CDR2 YYEEEE. This CDR3 comprises 15 residues. CDR3 region: CASSLVWQANYGYTF. CDR3 in DNA: TGTGCCAGCAGCTTGGTATGGCAGGCTAACTATGGCTACACCTTC.

The chain employs TRBV6-6 and TRBJ2-7, with D possibly TRBD1 on 5 matching bases. Germline CDR1 is MNHNY and CDR2 is SVGAGI (reference sequence). V was clipped by 7 bases and J by 7 bases, with 20 bases between them. The CDR3 spans 14 residues. CDR3 sequence reads: CASTPQERTVEQYF. Here the CDR3 DNA reads TGTGCCAGCACCCCACAGGAGAGGACGGTGGAGCAGTACTTC.

The V and J genes are TRBV5-4 and TRBJ1-2, with 10 bases matching TRBD1. The CDR3 is 14 residues long. The germline V gene has CDR1 SGHNT and CDR2 YYREEE (reference sequence). J lost 2 bases, V lost 4 bases, and 2 bases had no gene match. CDR3 sequence reads: CASSRTGGNYGYTF. The CDR3 DNA is TGTGCCAGCAGCCGGACAGGGGGGAACTATGGCTACACCTTC.

The chain uses TRBV15 and TRBJ1-5, with no clear D. This CDR3 region has 14 residues. Trimming took off 5 bases at V and 0 bases at J, with 8 bases between the two ends. The germline V gene encodes CDR1 LNHNV and CDR2 YYDKDF (reference sequence). This CDR3 reads CATSLQPSNQPQHF. The DNA of the CDR3 is TGTGCCACCAGCCTTCAGCCTAGCAATCAGCCCCAGCATTTT.